This T cell receptor beta chain was identified in a study of CD8 T cells in Susac syndrome. Per germline, CDR1 MNHNY and CDR2 SVGAGI (reference sequence). The length of the CDR3 is 13 residues. V was clipped by 6 bases and J by 6 bases, with 14 bases between them. It was with random hexamers that 0.5 to 1 ug RNA was reverse transcribed. Amplification of TCR beta CDR3 spanned 54 Vbeta and 13 Jbeta via immunoSEQ multiplex PCR. TCRdb independently ran MiXCR on the immunoSEQ multiplex PCR reads; one entry per CDR3 protein. Of 200,000 or so distinct CDR3 sequences listed, about 96% are singletons. From blood CD8+ and CD4+ T cells, TCR beta sequences were generated.

J is TRBJ1-2 and V is TRBV6-6; TRBD1 might be the D (5 bases). The sequencing sample was made of CD4+ T cells from PBMCs. The clonotype was recovered from a human donor with multiple sclerosis. CDR3 DNA: TGTGCCAGCAGCTCGGCAGGGAGGAATGGCTACACCTTC. Translated: CASSSAGRNGYTF.